These 23 T cell receptor beta chains originate from one sample sequenced in a study of T cell repertoires in cytomegalovirus infection. TCRdb processed the reads anew with MiXCR; each CDR3 protein has one entry. The profile shows about 500,000 distinct CDR3 sequences, around 35% of them singletons. For these TCRs, the target antigens are not known. The sequencing here drew on cultured PBMCs, taken from culture after CMV antigen stimulation. These receptors all stem from a human donor in good health (CMV status not recorded). Some clones in this sample may be carry-over from other donors' samples.

This clonotype was observed a handful of times. V and J are TRBV6-2 or TRBV6-3 and TRBJ1-2; D unclear. CDR1 and CDR2 (germline): MNHEY, SVGEGT. CDR3 length equals 17 residues. Trimming stripped 2 bases from V and 1 base from J, with 17 bases between. As DNA, the CDR3 is TGTGCCAGCAGTTACCCCCAGACGGGTCCAAATAACTATGGCTACACCTTC. Its translation is CASSYPQTGPNNYGYTF.

This clonotype was detected ten times or more. V is TRBV19 and J is TRBJ2-2, with TRBD2 matching over 16 bases. The CDR3 loop spans 17 amino acids. With 6 bases clipped from V and 4 bases from J, the junction kept 5 bases outside the gene matches. Germline V gene data show CDR1 as LNHDA and CDR2 as SQIVND (reference sequence). DNA for the CDR3: TGTGCCAGTAGAGGGACTAGCGGGAGGGTAGGCACCGGGGAGCTGTTTTTT. Protein sequence: CASRGTSGRVGTGELFF.

The rearrangement links TRBV6-2 or TRBV6-3 to TRBJ2-4, with 12 bases lining up with TRBD2. Germline V gene data show CDR1 as MNHEY and CDR2 as SVGEGT. Trimming removed 7 bases from V and 7 bases from J; junction bases left unmatched: 14. The CDR3 consists of 17 residues. CDR3 in amino acids: CASTFLAGGRGGNIQYF. In nucleotides, the CDR3 is TGTGCCAGCACCTTCCTAGCGGGAGGGAGAGGGGGTAACATTCAGTACTTC.

V gene TRBV28 combines with J gene TRBJ1-1; a possible D gene is TRBD1 (5 bases). CDR3 length equals 13 residues. V lost 7 bases and J 11 bases, leaving 20 bases between the germline ends. Germline V gene lookup returns CDR1 MDHEN and CDR2 SYDVKM. Here the CDR3 reads CASTFGGEMGAFF. CDR3 bases: TGTGCCAGCACCTTTGGAGGGGAGATGGGCGCTTTCTTT.

This chain uses TRBV7-9 with TRBJ2-1, with D perhaps given as TRBD1 or TRBD2 (5 bases each). Trimming removed 4 bases at V and 3 bases at J, with 19 bases between. Germline values: CDR1 SEHNR, CDR2 FQNEAQ (reference sequence). The CDR3 extends over 17 amino acids. CDR3 nucleotide sequence: TGTGCCAGCAGCTCCTGGGGCAAGCAAGAGGGCTACAATGAGCAGTTCTTC. Encoded protein: CASSSWGKQEGYNEQFF.

The chain uses TRBV7-9 and TRBJ1-4; perhaps TRBD1 as D (6 bases). Germline values: CDR1 SEHNR, CDR2 FQNEAQ (reference sequence). Between the trimmed V and J ends, which lost 7 bases and 0 bases, there was a span of 18 bases. The CDR3 spans 17 residues. In DNA form, the CDR3 reads TGTGCCAGCAAAGGAGGGGGAATCTGGTCAACTAATGAAAAACTGTTTTTT. Translated, it gives CASKGGGIWSTNEKLFF.

The chain employs TRBV7-3 and TRBJ2-6; D remains unclear. V lost 3 bases and J lost 3, with 6 bases in between. The CDR3 spans 14 residues. Germline CDR1 SGHTA, CDR2 FQGTGA. In DNA form, the CDR3 reads TGTGCCAGCAGCTTTTCTGTTGGGGCCAACGTCCTGACTTTC. The encoded protein is CASSFSVGANVLTF.

This clonotype was detected only a few times. CDR3 nucleotides: TGTGCCAGCAGCTTAAATCAGGGTTTTGCAGAGACCCAGTACTTC. It encodes CASSLNQGFAETQYF. The rearrangement links TRBV7-3 to TRBJ2-5, with D perhaps TRBD1 (5 bases). With 1 base removed from V and 4 bases from J, the gap between germline ends came to 13 bases. The CDR3 loop spans 15 amino acids. Germline loops: CDR1 SGHTA, CDR2 FQGTGA.

This clonotype has only one observation. The genes are TRBV4-3 and TRBJ2-3; D is undetermined. The V gene's germline CDR1 is LGHNA and CDR2 YSLEER. V was trimmed by 4 bases and J by 8 bases, leaving 16 bases between them. The CDR3 totals 14 residues. The CDR3 DNA follows: TGCGCCAGCAGCCCGCCCTCGCTCCCAATTACGCAGTATTTT. It encodes CASSPPSLPITQYF.

V usage is TRBV6-5 and J usage is TRBJ2-1; perhaps TRBD1 as D (6 bases). V was pared by 2 bases and J by 6 bases, with 11 bases between. Germline values: CDR1 MNHEY, CDR2 SVGAGI. The CDR3 consists of 14 residues. In nucleotides, the CDR3 is TGTGCCAGCAGTTACGGTACAGGGCGCAATGAGCAGTTCTTC. As protein: CASSYGTGRNEQFF.

With regard to this clonotype: This may be a read error, as it is one base from a much larger clone. The CDR3 coding sequence is TGTGCCAGCAGGAGGGTCAGGGGAGTCAATGAGCAGTTCTTC. It codes for CASRRVRGVNEQFF. The chain employs TRBV6-5 and TRBJ2-1, with TRBD1 as a possible D gene (6 bases). Trimming pared 6 bases from V and 6 bases from J, leaving 15 bases between. Germline lookup yields CDR1 MNHEY and CDR2 SVGAGI. The CDR3 length is 14 residues.

This chain joins TRBV19 and TRBJ1-5; D gene ambiguous. Germline V gives CDR1 LNHDA, CDR2 SQIVND (reference sequence). The V end lost 8 bases, the J end lost 6 bases, and 17 bases lay between the germline ends. CDR3 length: 14 amino acids. The CDR3 sequence: CASGDLRRRQPQHF. The CDR3 DNA reads TGTGCCAGTGGCGACCTCAGGCGGCGTCAGCCCCAGCATTTT.

This clonotype has a count of ten or more. This chain connects TRBV19 to TRBJ2-7; D is unresolved. The V end was cut by 4 bases, the J end by 4 bases, with 14 bases between. Germline CDR1 and CDR2: LNHDA and SQIVND (reference sequence). This CDR3 is built from 14 residues. The CDR3 nucleotides are TGTGCCAGTAGTAGCGTCAGGAAGGAATACGAGCAGTACTTC. Translated, it gives CASSSVRKEYEQYF.

The CDR3 sequence is CASTRGTGNTEAFF. Written as DNA, the CDR3 is TGTGCCAGCACCAGGGGCACCGGGAACACTGAAGCTTTCTTT. The chain links TRBV6-5 to TRBJ1-1; TRBD1 is a possible D gene (6 bases). Deletions cut 7 bases from V and 1 base from J, with 13 bases between. The CDR3 spans 14 residues. Germline V gene lookup returns CDR1 MNHEY and CDR2 SVGAGI.

The chain recombines TRBV2 with TRBJ2-5; D uncertain. This CDR3 has 12 amino acids. The V end was cut by 3 bases, the J end by 5 bases, with 7 bases between. Per the germline V gene, CDR1 is SNHLY and CDR2 is FYNNEI. The CDR3 loop is CASSELTETQYF. The CDR3 bases are TGTGCCAGCAGTGAGTTGACGGAGACCCAGTACTTC.

The V call is TRBV7-2, the J call TRBJ2-7; D possibly corresponds to TRBD2 (7 bases). V shed 2 bases and J shed 12 bases, with 14 bases lying between them. This CDR3 is 12 amino acids long. Germline V lookup: CDR1 SGHTA, CDR2 FQGNSA. The DNA for the CDR3 is TGTGCCAGCAGCTTAAGGGGGGGACGGTTGTACGTC. Protein: CASSLRGGRLYV.

V is TRBV11-3 and J is TRBJ2-4; tentative D call: TRBD1 (7 bases). Trimming removed 5 bases from V and 6 bases from J, with 17 bases in between. CDR3 size: 15 residues. The germline gives CDR1 SGHNT, CDR2 YENEEA. CDR3 sequence reads: CASSITGDSLNIQYF. CDR3 nucleotide sequence: TGTGCCAGCAGCATCACAGGGGACTCACTAAACATTCAGTACTTC.

CDR3 residues: CASRTIQSSGNTIYF. DNA for the CDR3: TGTGCCAGTAGAACTATTCAGAGCTCTGGAAACACCATATATTTT. The V and J genes are TRBV19 and TRBJ1-3; no clear D gene. This CDR3 region has 15 residues. V lost 6 bases to trimming and J lost 0 bases, with 12 bases between them. Germline lookup yields CDR1 LNHDA and CDR2 SQIVND (reference sequence).

The genes are TRBV6-5 and TRBJ1-2; 8 bases are a match to TRBD1. CDR3 length: 13 residues. Germline V gene data show CDR1 as MNHEY and CDR2 as SVGAGI. Trimming removed 7 bases from V and 4 bases from J; junction bases left unmatched: 5. CDR3 DNA sequence: TGTGCCAGCACCCCAGACAGGGGCTATGGCTACACCTTC. It codes for CASTPDRGYGYTF.

This sequence joins TRBV7-6 and TRBJ1-1, with D unclear. This CDR3 region has 13 residues. The V end lost 3 bases, the J end lost 6 bases, and 11 bases lay between the germline ends. The germline V gene encodes CDR1 SGHVS and CDR2 FNYEAQ. The CDR3 sequence is CASSFTESPEAFF. Written as DNA, the CDR3 is TGTGCCAGCAGCTTCACAGAAAGCCCTGAAGCTTTCTTT.

As DNA, the CDR3 is TGTGCCAGCAGTTACTCGAGGGGGCGAAACTATGGCTACACCTTC. The encoded protein is CASSYSRGRNYGYTF. This chain uses TRBV6-8 with TRBJ1-2; the match to TRBD1 covers 7 bases. The CDR3 contains 15 residues. Germline lookup yields CDR1 MNHGY and CDR2 SAAAGT. V lost 0 bases and J lost 2; bases outside the gene matches: 3.

This clonotype was seen a handful of times. The chain uses TRBV7-2 and TRBJ2-5; no clear D. V lost 4 bases and J 5 bases, leaving 8 bases between the germline ends. Per the germline V gene, CDR1 is SGHTA and CDR2 is FQGNSA. The length of the CDR3 is 12 residues. In DNA form, the CDR3 reads TGTGCCAGCAGCTCATTCCGGGAGACCCAGTACTTC. It encodes CASSSFRETQYF. Using reference TRBV7-2 and TRBJ2-5 for the parts outside the CDR3, the full variable domain is GAGVSQSPSNKVTEKGKDVELRCDPISGHTALYWYRQSLGQGLEFLIYFQGNSAPDKSGLPSDRFSAERTGGSVSTLTIQRTQQEDSAVYLCASSSFRETQYFGPGTRLLVL.

The chain uses TRBV29-1 and TRBJ1-5; D call uncertain. The germline V gene encodes CDR1 SQVTM and CDR2 ANQGSEA. This CDR3 contains 12 residues. Trimming stripped 4 bases from V and 5 bases from J, with 9 bases between. CDR3: CSVGAADQPQHF. For the CDR3, the DNA is TGCAGCGTTGGGGCAGCCGATCAGCCCCAGCATTTT.